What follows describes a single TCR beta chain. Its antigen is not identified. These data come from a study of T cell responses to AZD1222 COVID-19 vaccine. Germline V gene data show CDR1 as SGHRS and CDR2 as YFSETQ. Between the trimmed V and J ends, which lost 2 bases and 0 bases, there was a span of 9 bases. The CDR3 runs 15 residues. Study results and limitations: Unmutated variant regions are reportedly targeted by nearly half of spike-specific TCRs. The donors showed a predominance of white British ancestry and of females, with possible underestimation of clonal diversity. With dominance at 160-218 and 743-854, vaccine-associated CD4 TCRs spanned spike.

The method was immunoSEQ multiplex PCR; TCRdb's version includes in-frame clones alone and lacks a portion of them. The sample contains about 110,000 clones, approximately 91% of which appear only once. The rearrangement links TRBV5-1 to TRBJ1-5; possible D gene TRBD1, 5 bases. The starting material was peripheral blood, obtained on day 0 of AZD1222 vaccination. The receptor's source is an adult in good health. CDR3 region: CASSLRDVSNQPQHF. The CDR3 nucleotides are TGCGCCAGCAGCTTAAGGGACGTTAGCAATCAGCCCCAGCATTTT.